Sequencing of this T cell receptor beta chain was carried out in a study of T cells in Graves' hyperthyroidism and ophthalmopathy. Cells are PBMCs isolated from roughly 9.3 ml of fresh blood. Turning to this clonotype: Its target is not known.

Overall study findings and caveats: Stable hyperthyroidism and ophthalmopathy were separated using 13 V-J signatures.

Amplification of TCR beta CDR3 regions was performed using RNA transcripts as template. HTBI primers were employed in a first-round RT-PCR of the TCR CDR3. MiXCR, run by TCRdb on the multiplex PCR reads, gives a single entry per CDR3 protein. The sample holds a few hundred thousand distinct CDR3 sequences, about 14% seen once. This receptor was taken from a woman aged 25 to 45 with Graves' ophthalmopathy. The sequencing sample was made of blood.

In DNA, the CDR3 is TGTGCCAGCATCTCCCGGGGCAGTTTATACGAGCAGTACTTC. This sequence encodes CASISRGSLYEQYF. V usage is TRBV12-3 or TRBV12-4 and J usage is TRBJ2-7; tentatively, D is TRBD1 or TRBD2 (5 bases each). Trimming removed 7 bases at V and 4 bases at J, with 17 bases between. The CDR3 extends over 14 amino acids.